The 5 T cell receptor beta chains below come from one sample, sequenced in a study of shared clonotypes between healthy human individuals. Assay: immunoSEQ multiplex PCR; the TCRdb copy retains only in-frame clones and omits some. The table lists about 700,000 clones, 92% of them singletons. Naive-designated CD8 cells lacked CD45RO, were positively enriched for CCR7, and omitted terminally differentiated effector memory CD45RA+ cells. The sequenced sample consisted of naive CD8+ T cells sorted from blood. The receptors were gathered from a man under 40 in good health.

The J gene is TRBJ1-5, the V gene TRBV7-9, with D hard to call. The CDR3 loop spans 12 amino acids. Trimming left V 4 bases short and J 7 bases short, with 8 bases between. Germline V gives CDR1 SEHNR, CDR2 FQNEAQ (reference sequence). The CDR3 nucleotides read TGTGCCAGCAGCTCGTTTAGCCAGCCCCAGCATTTT. Amino acids: CASSSFSQPQHF.

The chain employs TRBV7-9 and TRBJ2-7, with D tentatively TRBD1 (6 bases). Germline-derived CDR1 and CDR2 are SEHNR and FQNEAQ (reference sequence). This CDR3 contains 13 residues. Trimming cost V 4 bases and J 3 bases, with 10 bases left between them. The CDR3 nucleotides read TGTGCCAGCAGCTCCAACAGGGACTACGAGCAGTACTTC. This encodes CASSSNRDYEQYF.

The rearrangement joins TRBV11-2 to TRBJ2-7; D is ambiguous. Per germline, CDR1 SGHAT and CDR2 FQNNGV. The CDR3 covers 13 residues. With 0 bases removed from V and 2 bases from J, the gap between germline ends came to 5 bases. The CDR3 DNA follows: TGTGCCAGCAGCTTAGATTGGACCTACGAGCAGTACTTC. Residues: CASSLDWTYEQYF.

The rearrangement joins TRBV29-1 to TRBJ2-1, with D uncertain. V lost 4 bases and J lost 0, with 25 bases in between. CDR1 is SQVTM, CDR2 ANQGSEA, per germline. CDR3 length: 19 residues. The CDR3 reads CSVVFSVWGGVVSYNEQFF. The CDR3 nucleotides are TGCAGCGTTGTCTTTTCTGTGTGGGGTGGGGTAGTCTCCTACAATGAGCAGTTCTTC.

This clone was found once. The gene calls are TRBV6-5 and TRBJ2-2; D is uncertain. Per germline, CDR1 MNHEY and CDR2 SVGAGI. The CDR3 runs to 14 residues. The ends were cut back, 7 bases at V and 7 bases at J, with 16 bases in the middle. In DNA, the CDR3 is TGTGCCAGCACCTGGGCCCCTGAGGTCGGGGAGCTGTTTTTT. Translation: CASTWAPEVGELFF.